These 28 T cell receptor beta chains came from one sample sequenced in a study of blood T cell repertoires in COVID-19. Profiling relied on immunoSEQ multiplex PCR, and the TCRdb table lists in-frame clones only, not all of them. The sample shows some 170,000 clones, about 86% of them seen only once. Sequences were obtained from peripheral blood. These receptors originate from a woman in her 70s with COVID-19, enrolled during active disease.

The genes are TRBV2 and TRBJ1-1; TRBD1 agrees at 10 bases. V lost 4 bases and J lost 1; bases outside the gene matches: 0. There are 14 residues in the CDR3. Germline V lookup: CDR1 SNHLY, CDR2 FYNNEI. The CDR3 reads CASSGTGGNTEAFF. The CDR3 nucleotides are TGTGCCAGCAGTGGGACAGGGGGGAACACTGAAGCTTTCTTT.

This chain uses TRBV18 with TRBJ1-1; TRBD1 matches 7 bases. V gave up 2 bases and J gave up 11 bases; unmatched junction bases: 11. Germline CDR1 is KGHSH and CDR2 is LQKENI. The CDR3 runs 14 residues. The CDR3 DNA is TGTGCCAGCTCACCAGACAGGGTTAGGCTTTTGGCTTTCTTT. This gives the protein CASSPDRVRLLAFF.

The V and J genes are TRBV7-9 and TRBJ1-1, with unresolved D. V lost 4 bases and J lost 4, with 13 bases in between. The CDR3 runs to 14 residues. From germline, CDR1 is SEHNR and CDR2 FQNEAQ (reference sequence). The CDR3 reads CASSSTSRSTEAFF. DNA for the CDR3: TGTGCCAGCAGCTCCACTAGTCGGAGCACTGAAGCTTTCTTT.

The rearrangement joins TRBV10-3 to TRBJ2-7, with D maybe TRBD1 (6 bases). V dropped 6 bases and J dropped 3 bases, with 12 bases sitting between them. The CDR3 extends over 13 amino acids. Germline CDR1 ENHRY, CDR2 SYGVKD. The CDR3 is CAISPGQNYEQYF. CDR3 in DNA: TGTGCCATCAGCCCCGGACAGAACTACGAGCAGTACTTC.

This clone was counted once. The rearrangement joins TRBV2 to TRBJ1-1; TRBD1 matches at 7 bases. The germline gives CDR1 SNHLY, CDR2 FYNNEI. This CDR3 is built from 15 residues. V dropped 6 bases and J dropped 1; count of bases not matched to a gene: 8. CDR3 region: CASRSRTGSNTEAFF. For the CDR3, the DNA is TGTGCCAGCAGATCTAGGACAGGATCGAACACTGAAGCTTTCTTT. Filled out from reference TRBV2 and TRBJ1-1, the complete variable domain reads EPEVTQTPSHQVTQMGQEVILRCVPISNHLYFYWYRQILGQKVEFLVSFYNNEISEKSEIFDDQFSVERPDGSNFTLKIRSTKLEDSAMYFCASRSRTGSNTEAFFGQGTRLTVV.

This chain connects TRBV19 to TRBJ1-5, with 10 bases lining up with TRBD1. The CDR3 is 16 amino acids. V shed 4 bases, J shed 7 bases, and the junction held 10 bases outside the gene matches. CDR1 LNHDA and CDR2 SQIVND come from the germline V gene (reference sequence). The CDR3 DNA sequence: TGTGCCAGTAGTAGCTCCGGGACAGGGGATTTCCAGCCCCAGCATTTT. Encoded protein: CASSSSGTGDFQPQHF. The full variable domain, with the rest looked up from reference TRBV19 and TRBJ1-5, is DGGITQSPKYLFRKEGQNVTLSCEQNLNHDAMYWYRQDPGQGLRLIYYSQIVNDFQKGDIAEGYSVSREKKESFPLTVTSAQKNPTAFYLCASSSSGTGDFQPQHFGDGTRLSIL.

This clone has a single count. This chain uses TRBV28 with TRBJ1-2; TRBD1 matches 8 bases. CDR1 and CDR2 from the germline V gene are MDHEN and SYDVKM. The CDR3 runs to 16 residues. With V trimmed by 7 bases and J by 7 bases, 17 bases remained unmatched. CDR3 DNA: TGTGCCAGCACAAACTACGTACAGGGGGTTGAGTCTGGCTACACCTTC. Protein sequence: CASTNYVQGVESGYTF.

DNA for the CDR3: TGTGCCAGCAGCTCGGGAGGCAACACTGAAGCTTTCTTT. This sequence encodes CASSSGGNTEAFF. The chain recombines TRBV11-3 with TRBJ1-1; D not resolved. The CDR3 contains 13 residues. The germline V and J ends were trimmed by 4 bases and 2 bases, with 8 bases remaining between them. Looked up from germline, CDR1 is SGHNT and CDR2 is YENEEA.

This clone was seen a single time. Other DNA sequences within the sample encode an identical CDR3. CDR3 sequence (DNA): TGTGCCACCAGTGACCCCGGACAGGGGTCCTACGAGCAGTACTTC. Translated: CATSDPGQGSYEQYF. This chain links TRBV24-1 with TRBJ2-7; 9 bases map to TRBD1. Germline V CDR1 and CDR2: KGHDR, SFDVKD. This CDR3 contains 15 residues. J gave up 1 base and V 4 bases, and 4 bases lay outside the gene matches.

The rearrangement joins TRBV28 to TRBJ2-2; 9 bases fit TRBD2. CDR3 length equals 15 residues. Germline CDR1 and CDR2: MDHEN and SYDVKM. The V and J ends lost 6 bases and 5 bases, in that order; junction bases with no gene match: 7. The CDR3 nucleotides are TGTGCCAGCAGCCAGAGACTAGCGGAAACCGGGGAGCTGTTTTTT. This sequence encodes CASSQRLAETGELFF.

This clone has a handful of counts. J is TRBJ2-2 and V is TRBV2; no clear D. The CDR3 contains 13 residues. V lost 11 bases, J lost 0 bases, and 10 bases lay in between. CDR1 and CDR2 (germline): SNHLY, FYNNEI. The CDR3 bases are TGTGCCCGAGAGGCAGCGAACACCGGGGAGCTGTTTTTT. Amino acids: CAREAANTGELFF.

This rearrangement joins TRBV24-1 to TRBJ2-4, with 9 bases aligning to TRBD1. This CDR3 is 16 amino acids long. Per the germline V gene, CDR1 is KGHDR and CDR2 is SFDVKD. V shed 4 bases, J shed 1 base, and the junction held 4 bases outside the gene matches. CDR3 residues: CATSDGQGRAKNIQYF. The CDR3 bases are TGTGCCACCAGTGACGGACAGGGGAGGGCCAAAAACATTCAGTACTTC.

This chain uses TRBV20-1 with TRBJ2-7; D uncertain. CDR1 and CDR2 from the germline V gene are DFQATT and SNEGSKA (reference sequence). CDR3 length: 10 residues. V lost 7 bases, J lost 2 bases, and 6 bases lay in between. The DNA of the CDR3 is TGCAGTGGGCAGACCTACGAGCAGTACTTC. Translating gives CSGQTYEQYF.

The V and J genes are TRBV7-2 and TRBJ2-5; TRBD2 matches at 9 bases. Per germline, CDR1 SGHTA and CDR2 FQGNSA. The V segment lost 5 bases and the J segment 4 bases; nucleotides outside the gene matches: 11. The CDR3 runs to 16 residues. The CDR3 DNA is TGTGCCAGCAGCCCAACGCTAGCGGGATCTGTAGAGACCCAGTACTTC. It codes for CASSPTLAGSVETQYF.

CDR3 bases: TGTGCCAGCAGCCAAGCCGGGAACACTGAAGCTTTCTTT. It yields the protein CASSQAGNTEAFF. V usage is TRBV3-1 (or the pseudogene TRBV3-2) and J usage is TRBJ1-1, with D unresolved. The ends were cut back, 1 base at V and 1 base at J, with 4 bases in the middle. The CDR3 consists of 13 residues. Germline lookup yields CDR1 LGHDT and CDR2 YNNKEL (reference sequence).

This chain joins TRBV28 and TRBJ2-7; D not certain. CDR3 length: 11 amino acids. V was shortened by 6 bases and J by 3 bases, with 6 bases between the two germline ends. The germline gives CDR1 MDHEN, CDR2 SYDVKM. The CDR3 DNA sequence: TGTGCCAGCAGCACTTACTACGAGCAGTACTTC. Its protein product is CASSTYYEQYF.

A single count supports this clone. DNA of the CDR3: TGTGCCAGCAGCCCAGAGGGGGGGGGCAATCAGCCCCAGCATTTT. This codes for CASSPEGGGNQPQHF. The J gene is TRBJ1-5, the V gene TRBV7-2; perhaps TRBD1 as D (6 bases). The CDR3 contains 15 residues. The germline gives CDR1 SGHTA, CDR2 FQGNSA. The V gene lost 5 bases and the J gene lost 2 bases, with 13 bases spanning the gap. The variable domain in full, completed from reference TRBV7-2 and TRBJ1-5, reads GAGVSQSPSNKVTEKGKDVELRCDPISGHTALYWYRQSLGQGLEFLIYFQGNSAPDKSGLPSDRFSAERTGGSVSTLTIQRTQQEDSAVYLCASSPEGGGNQPQHFGDGTRLSIL.

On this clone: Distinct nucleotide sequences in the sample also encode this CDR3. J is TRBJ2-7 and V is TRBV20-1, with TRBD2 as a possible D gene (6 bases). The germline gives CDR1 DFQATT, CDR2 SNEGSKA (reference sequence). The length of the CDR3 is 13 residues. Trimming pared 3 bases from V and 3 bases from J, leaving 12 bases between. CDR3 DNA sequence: TGCAGTGCTAGTCGGGGGTCGCTCTACGAGCAGTACTTC. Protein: CSASRGSLYEQYF.

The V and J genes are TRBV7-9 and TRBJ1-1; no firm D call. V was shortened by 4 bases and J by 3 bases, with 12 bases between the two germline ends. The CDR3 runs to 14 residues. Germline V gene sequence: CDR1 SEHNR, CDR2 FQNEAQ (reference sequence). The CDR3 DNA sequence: TGTGCCAGCAGCTCCAGAGCGTTGGACACTGAAGCTTTCTTT. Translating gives CASSSRALDTEAFF.

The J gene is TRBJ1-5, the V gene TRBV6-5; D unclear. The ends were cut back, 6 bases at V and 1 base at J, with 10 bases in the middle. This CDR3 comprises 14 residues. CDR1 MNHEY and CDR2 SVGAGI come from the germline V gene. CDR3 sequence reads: CASRNVMSNQPQHF. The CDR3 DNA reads TGTGCCAGCAGAAATGTTATGAGCAATCAGCCCCAGCATTTT.

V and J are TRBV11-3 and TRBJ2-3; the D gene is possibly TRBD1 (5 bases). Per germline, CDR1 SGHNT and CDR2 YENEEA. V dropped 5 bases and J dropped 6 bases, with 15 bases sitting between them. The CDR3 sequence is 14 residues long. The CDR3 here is CASSRQQVLDTQYF. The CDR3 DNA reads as TGTGCCAGCAGCCGTCAACAGGTACTGGATACGCAGTATTTT.

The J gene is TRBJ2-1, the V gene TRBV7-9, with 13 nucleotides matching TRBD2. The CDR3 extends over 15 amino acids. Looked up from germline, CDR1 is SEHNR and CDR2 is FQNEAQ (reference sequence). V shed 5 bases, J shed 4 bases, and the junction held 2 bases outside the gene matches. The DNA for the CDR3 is TGTGCCAGCAGCCGGACTAGCGGGAGTTACAATGAGCAGTTCTTC. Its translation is CASSRTSGSYNEQFF.

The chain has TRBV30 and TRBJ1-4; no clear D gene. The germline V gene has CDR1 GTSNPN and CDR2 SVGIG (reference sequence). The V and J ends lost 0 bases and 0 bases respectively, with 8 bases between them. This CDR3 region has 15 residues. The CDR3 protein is CAWSVGIATNEKLFF. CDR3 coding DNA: TGTGCCTGGAGTGTCGGGATTGCAACTAATGAAAAACTGTTTTTT.

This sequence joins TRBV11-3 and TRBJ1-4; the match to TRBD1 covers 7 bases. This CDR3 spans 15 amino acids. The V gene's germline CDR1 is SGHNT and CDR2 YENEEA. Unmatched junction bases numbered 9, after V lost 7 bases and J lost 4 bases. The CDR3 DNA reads TGTGCCAGCAACAAAAGGACAGGAGATAATGAAAAACTGTTTTTT. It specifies CASNKRTGDNEKLFF.

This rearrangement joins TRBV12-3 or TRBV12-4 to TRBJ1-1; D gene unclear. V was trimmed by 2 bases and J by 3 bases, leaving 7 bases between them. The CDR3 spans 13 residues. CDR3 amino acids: CASSLRPDTEAFF. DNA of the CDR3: TGTGCCAGCAGTTTACGCCCGGACACTGAAGCTTTCTTT.

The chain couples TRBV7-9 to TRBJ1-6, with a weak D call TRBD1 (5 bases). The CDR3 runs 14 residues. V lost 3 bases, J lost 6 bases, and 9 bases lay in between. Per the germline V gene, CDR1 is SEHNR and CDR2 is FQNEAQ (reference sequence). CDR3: CASSLRQINSPLHF. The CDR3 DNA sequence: TGTGCCAGCAGCTTGAGACAGATTAATTCACCCCTCCACTTT.

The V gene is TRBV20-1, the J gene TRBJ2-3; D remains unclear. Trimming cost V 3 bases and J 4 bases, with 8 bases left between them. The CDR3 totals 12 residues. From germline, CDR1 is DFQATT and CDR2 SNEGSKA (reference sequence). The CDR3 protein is CSASRGADTQYF. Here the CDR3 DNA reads TGCAGTGCTAGTAGAGGAGCAGATACGCAGTATTTT.

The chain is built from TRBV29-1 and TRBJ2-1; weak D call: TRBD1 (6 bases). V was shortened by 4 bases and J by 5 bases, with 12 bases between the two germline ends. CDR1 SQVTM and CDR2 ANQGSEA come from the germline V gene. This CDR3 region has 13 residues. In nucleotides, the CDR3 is TGCAGCGTTGTTCGGGACACAGACAATGAGCAGTTCTTC. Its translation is CSVVRDTDNEQFF.